This T cell receptor (beta chain) was captured by sequencing in a study of T cells in Graves' hyperthyroidism and ophthalmopathy. TCR beta CDR3 regions were amplified from RNA transcripts. TCR CDR3 regions were first amplified by RT-PCR with HTBI primers. MiXCR was run by TCRdb on the multiplex PCR reads, yielding one entry per CDR3 protein. The sample has 300,000 to 400,000 distinct CDR3 sequences; approximately 13% are singletons. Whole-study findings and limits: Researchers found most expanded thyroid clonotypes above 0.001 in blood as well.

V lost 5 bases to trimming and J lost 4 bases, with 16 bases between them. Germline CDR1 DFQATT, CDR2 SNEGSKA (reference sequence). This CDR3 spans 14 amino acids. This clonotype occurred many times. Its antigen is as yet unknown. Those with hyperthyroidism were 18 to 65 years old, newly diagnosed, and ill for under 2 months. From more than 9 ml of fresh peripheral blood, PBMCs were isolated. V and J are TRBV20-1 and TRBJ2-3, with D perhaps TRBD2 (7 bases). The TCR sequence derives from a woman aged 18-29 years with Graves' hyperthyroidism. Sequenced input: blood. The CDR3 loop is CSAGGGAGPDTQYF. CDR3 coding DNA: TGCAGTGCTGGGGGGGGGGCCGGCCCAGATACGCAGTATTTT.